Listed below are T cell receptor beta chains from one sample, sequenced in a study of molecular identifiers for immune sequencing clone quantification. TCRdb recomputed calls from the PCR reads with MiXCR, one row per CDR3 protein. The sample includes 80,000 to 130,000 distinct CDR3 sequences, roughly a third of them seen just once. The specimen was naive CD8+ T cells from blood, with Jurkat cell RNA spiked in. Source of these receptors: a human donor in good health. Some libraries in this study had Jurkat cell RNA spiked in. Each CDR3 is given with its conserved first and last residue. The D gene is left open where the match is weak. A clone size is listed for some rows: how often the clone was seen (once, few, many), or a class if it is expanded.

v_gene	abundance	j_gene	d_gene	CDR3nt	CDR3aa
TRBV6-5	.	TRBJ2-3	TRBD2	TGTGCCAGCAGTCCGATCGGGCGGGAGGAGGTAGATACGCAGTATTTT	CASSPIGREEVDTQYF
TRBV6-5	medium-sized	TRBJ2-1	TRBD1	TGTGCCAGCAGTTATGGGACAGGGGTTGGGGATGAGCAGTTCTTC	CASSYGTGVGDEQFF
TRBV27	few	TRBJ2-3	TRBD2	TGTGCCAGCAGCTCCGTACGGACTAGCGGATACACAGATACGCAGTATTTT	CASSSVRTSGYTDTQYF
TRBV19	.	TRBJ2-1	TRBD1	TGTGCCAGTAGTATATCGGCCGGGACAGGGCCTGACAATGAGCAGTTCTTC	CASSISAGTGPDNEQFF
TRBV18	few	TRBJ2-7	.	TGTGCCAGCTCACCCGGGACAACTGCCTACGAGCAGTACTTC	CASSPGTTAYEQYF
TRBV20-1	.	TRBJ2-2	TRBD2	TGCAGTGCCGACCTACTAGCGGGAGGTAGAGCCGGGGAGCTGTTTTTT	CSADLLAGGRAGELFF
TRBV27	.	TRBJ2-7	.	TGTGCCAGCAGTTTGGGTCCCGAGGGGCTACACGAGCAGTACTTC	CASSLGPEGLHEQYF
TRBV3-1	.	TRBJ2-1	.	TGTGCCAGCAGCCACGACCGACTAGGAAGCTACAATGAGCAGTTCTTC	CASSHDRLGSYNEQFF
TRBV5-6	many	TRBJ2-7	TRBD2	TGTGCCAGCAGGTCCGGGACTAGCTACGAGCAGTACTTC	CASRSGTSYEQYF
TRBV15	.	TRBJ1-1	TRBD1	TGTGCCACCAGCATTCCCAGGGGGTTGACTGAAGCTTTCTTT	CATSIPRGLTEAFF
TRBV13	.	TRBJ1-5	.	TGTGCCAGCAGCCTTAACGATCAGCCCCAGCATTTT	CASSLNDQPQHF
TRBV15	.	TRBJ1-4	.	TGTGCCACCAGCAGATACAGACCGCCGGAAAAACTGTTTTTT	CATSRYRPPEKLFF
TRBV13	.	TRBJ2-1	TRBD2	TGTGCCAGCAGCATAGGACTAGCGGGAGCCTACAATGAGCAGTTCTTC	CASSIGLAGAYNEQFF
TRBV27	few	TRBJ1-5	.	TGTGCCAGCAGTTCGGACAGCCTCGAAAAGGAGCCCCAGCATTTT	CASSSDSLEKEPQHF
TRBV12-3/TRBV12-4	.	TRBJ1-1	.	TGTGCCAGCGGTGAATGGATGGGCACTGACGCCTTCTTT	CASGEWMGTDAFF
TRBV7-8	.	TRBJ2-7	TRBD2	TGTGCCAGCAGCTGGGTCCCAGCGGGGGAGCAGTACTTC	CASSWVPAGEQYF
TRBV15	few	TRBJ1-5	.	TGTGCCACCAGCAGCCAATTTAATCGGCCCCAGCATTTT	CATSSQFNRPQHF
TRBV6-2/TRBV6-3	few	TRBJ2-3	.	TGTGCCAGCAGTTACTCTGAGTTGGCAGATACGCAGTATTTT	CASSYSELADTQYF
TRBV4-2	many	TRBJ1-5	TRBD1	TGTGCCAGCAGCCCGGGACAGAGCAATCAGCCCCAGCATTTT	CASSPGQSNQPQHF
TRBV7-8	few	TRBJ2-3	TRBD2	TGTGCCAGCAGCTTAGTGCGGCGGGAGGGCCCAGATACGCAGTATTTT	CASSLVRREGPDTQYF
TRBV7-6	few	TRBJ1-1	TRBD1	TGTGCCAGCAGCTGGACAGGGCTGGATGAAGCTTTCTTT	CASSWTGLDEAFF
TRBV27	.	TRBJ1-5	.	TGTGCCTGCAGTCTCCACAATCAGCCCCAGCATTTT	CACSLHNQPQHF
TRBV4-1	many	TRBJ2-3	.	TGCGCCAGCAGCCACCCTAGCGAAGATACGCAGTATTTT	CASSHPSEDTQYF
TRBV28	many	TRBJ2-7	.	TGTGCCAGCAGTACCAGACAGACCCAATACGAGCAGTACTTC	CASSTRQTQYEQYF
TRBV28	many	TRBJ2-3	.	TGTGCCAGCAGTTGGACAGACACAGATACGCAGTATTTT	CASSWTDTDTQYF
TRBV29-1	.	TRBJ2-1	.	TGCAGCGTGCGCGGCAGGGGCTGGGATGAGCAGTTCTTC	CSVRGRGWDEQFF
TRBV10-2	few	TRBJ1-2	.	TGCGCCAGCAGTGAATCTGGGGGGCCTAACTATGGCTACACCTTC	CASSESGGPNYGYTF
TRBV4-3	.	TRBJ1-4	TRBD1	TGCGCCAGCAGCCCAATTGGCGGACAGGGTGGAAAACTGTTTTTT	CASSPIGGQGGKLFF
TRBV25-1	many	TRBJ1-6	.	TGTGCCAGCAGTGAATCCCAGGGCTTCGGATCACCCCTCCACTTT	CASSESQGFGSPLHF
TRBV6-2/TRBV6-3	.	TRBJ2-7	TRBD1	TGTGCCAGCACAGACAGGGGAGCTTCCTACGAGCAGTACTTC	CASTDRGASYEQYF
TRBV19	few	TRBJ1-3	TRBD1	TGTGCCAGTAGTATGACAGGGGGAAACACCATATATTTT	CASSMTGGNTIYF
TRBV19	few	TRBJ2-6	.	TGTGCCAGTAGCATCGCCGTAGGGACAGCCAACGTCCTGACTTTC	CASSIAVGTANVLTF
TRBV7-8	many	TRBJ2-7	.	TGTGCCAGCAGCACGTCACCCGCCTACGAGCAGTACTTC	CASSTSPAYEQYF
TRBV27	.	TRBJ2-7	TRBD1	TGTGCCAGCGGAGTGCTAGGGACAGGGGTCCACGAGCAGGACTTC	CASGVLGTGVHEQDF
TRBV7-9	.	TRBJ2-7	TRBD1	TGTGCCAGCGGGGACAGTAGGGCCTACGAGCAGTACTTC	CASGDSRAYEQYF
TRBV7-8	many	TRBJ2-3	.	TGTGCCAGCAGCTTAGATCTCGGGCTACGCACTAGCACAGATACGCAGTATTTT	CASSLDLGLRTSTDTQYF
TRBV27	.	TRBJ2-1	TRBD1	TGTGCCAGCAGTTCAGGCAGGGGGCACCCCTACAATGAGCAGTTCTTC	CASSSGRGHPYNEQFF
TRBV20-1	few	TRBJ2-3	.	TGCAGTGCTAGAGGGGCTCAAGAGCGGGATACGCAGTATTTT	CSARGAQERDTQYF
TRBV18	.	TRBJ2-1	.	TGTGCCAGCCCACCTCACGCGGGTTCAGGGGACAATGAGCAGTTCTTC	CASPPHAGSGDNEQFF
TRBV3-1	.	TRBJ2-7	.	TGTGCCAGCAGCCACCCGCTGGGGGTCGAGCAGTACTTC	CASSHPLGVEQYF
TRBV19	.	TRBJ2-1	.	TGTGCCAGTAGTATAGGGCAGGGGATTGAAAACAATGAGCAGTTCTTC	CASSIGQGIENNEQFF
TRBV27	.	TRBJ2-3	TRBD2	TGTGCCAGCAGTCTCCGACTAGCGGGAGTAGCAGATACGCAGTATTTT	CASSLRLAGVADTQYF
TRBV6-2/TRBV6-3	few	TRBJ1-1	.	TGTGCCTCAGTTACAGGGAACACTGAAGCTTTCTTT	CASVTGNTEAFF
TRBV6-4	many	TRBJ1-1	.	TGTGCCAGCAGTGACGGGGTCCCCGGCGCTGAAGCTTTCTTT	CASSDGVPGAEAFF
TRBV5-1	few	TRBJ1-6	.	TGCGCCAGCAGCTACAGGGCAGAGTCACCCCTCCACTTT	CASSYRAESPLHF
TRBV4-2	.	TRBJ2-2	TRBD1	TGTGCCAGCAGCCTAGGGACAGGGGTTAACACCGGGGAGCTGTTTTTT	CASSLGTGVNTGELFF
TRBV19	many	TRBJ2-7	TRBD2	TGTGCCAGTAGTACCGTGCCGGGACTAGCGGTCGAGCAGTACTTC	CASSTVPGLAVEQYF
TRBV6-5	.	TRBJ1-2	.	TGTGCCAGCGTCGGCTACGCTCCTAACTATGGCTACACCTTC	CASVGYAPNYGYTF
TRBV6-5	many	TRBJ1-4	TRBD1	TGTGCCAGCAGCCCAGTACAGGGGAGCAATGAAAAACTGTTTTTT	CASSPVQGSNEKLFF
TRBV12-5	many	TRBJ2-1	.	TGTGCTAGTGGCCCGGGCGGAAACGGACTAAGCTCCTACAATGAGCAGTTCTTC	CASGPGGNGLSSYNEQFF
TRBV20-1	many	TRBJ2-7	TRBD2	TGCAGTGCGGTACCGGGACTAGAGAGGTTCGAGCAGTACTTC	CSAVPGLERFEQYF
TRBV28	.	TRBJ2-1	.	TGTGCCAGCAGTCTCACAGGGTACAATGAGCAGTTCTTC	CASSLTGYNEQFF
TRBV20-1	many	TRBJ2-3	.	TGCAGTGCTAGCGGGAGTAGGGCAGATACGCAGTATTTT	CSASGSRADTQYF
TRBV12-3/TRBV12-4	many	TRBJ1-5	.	TGTGCCAGCAGTTCCACAATCGGGGCATCCCCCAATCAGCCCCAGCATTTT	CASSSTIGASPNQPQHF